One T cell receptor (beta chain) is described in this entry. Its antigen remains unknown. This CDR3 has 17 residues. The germline CDR1 and CDR2 sequences are SGHDN and FVKESK. Trimming cost V 0 bases and J 8 bases; bases outside gene matches: 11. The entry originates in a study of response to subunit inactivated influenza vaccine. MiXCR, applied by TCRdb to the RT-PCR reads, yields one record per CDR3 protein. The sample includes 650,000 to 800,000 distinct CDR3 sequences, 11% to 15% of them seen just once. Overall study findings and caveats: Researchers suggested that each seasonal influenza vaccination recruits few new T cells.

This chain uses TRBV14 with TRBJ2-1, with TRBD2 matching over 9 bases. This specimen consisted of PBMCs from blood, obtained 14 days before vaccination. The sequence came from a man between 45 and 60 years old who received an inactivated influenza vaccine. The CDR3 is CASSQDQGLAGVDEQFF. The DNA of the CDR3 is TGTGCCAGCAGCCAAGATCAGGGGTTAGCGGGAGTAGATGAGCAGTTCTTC.